The rows below give T cell receptor beta chains drawn from one sample of a study of response to subunit inactivated influenza vaccine. TCRdb passed the RT-PCR reads through MiXCR, listing each CDR3 protein once. The data show more than 200,000 distinct CDR3 sequences, with 12% seen just once and 7.5% to 10% held by the top ten. The starting material was non-naive T cells sorted from PBMCs, obtained 14 to 15 days before vaccination. The receptors derive from a man in his fifties or sixties who received an inactivated influenza vaccine. Both conserved end residues are part of each CDR3. Fields, in order: CDR3 protein, CDR3 DNA, V gene, D gene, clone size, J gene. A D gene is named only where the DNA matches it firmly. Some rows have no size entry. The others give once, few or many, or a class for an expanded clone.

CSVVSSAVEQFF,TGCAGCGTTGTTTCTAGCGCGGTTGAGCAGTTCTTC,TRBV29-1,-,many,TRBJ2-1
CSALSPLVGLYDEQYF,TGCAGTGCTTTGAGCCCCCTTGTGGGGTTATATGACGAGCAGTACTTC,TRBV20-1,-,few,TRBJ2-7
CCARDQGTTVYNEQFF,TGCTGTGCTAGAGATCAAGGGACTACCGTCTACAATGAGCAGTTCTTC,TRBV20-1,TRBD2,-,TRBJ2-1
CRPGITDTQYF,TGCAGGCCAGGAATTACAGATACGCAGTATTTT,TRBV20-1,-,few,TRBJ2-3
CASMKGPQETQYF,TGCGCCAGCATGAAGGGACCACAAGAGACCCAGTACTTC,TRBV5-1,-,few,TRBJ2-5
CSARVPLAGAGSETQYF,TGCAGTGCTAGGGTGCCACTAGCGGGAGCAGGGTCGGAGACCCAGTACTTC,TRBV20-1,TRBD2,few,TRBJ2-5
CASSLDSNSYGYTF,TGTGCCAGCAGCTTGGACAGTAACTCGTATGGCTACACCTTC,TRBV7-2,-,many,TRBJ1-2
CASSPGPGRTDTQYF,TGTGCCAGCAGCCCAGGTCCGGGACGCACAGATACGCAGTATTTT,TRBV7-2,-,many,TRBJ2-3
CASSVSNLGSGNTIYF,TGCGCCAGCAGCGTCTCGAATTTAGGGTCTGGAAACACCATATATTTT,TRBV5-1,-,-,TRBJ1-3
CSARDHIDRAATNEKLFF,TGCAGTGCTAGAGATCATATTGACAGGGCGGCAACTAATGAAAAACTGTTTTTT,TRBV20-1,TRBD1,many,TRBJ1-4
CASSLSVGLHEKLFF,TGTGCCAGCAGTTTATCGGTAGGGCTACATGAAAAACTGTTTTTT,TRBV27,-,many,TRBJ1-4
CASRAGGPGELFF,TGTGCCAGCAGAGCGGGGGGGCCCGGGGAGCTGTTTTTT,TRBV12-3/TRBV12-4,TRBD2,-,TRBJ2-2
CASSQTGTSPYNEQFF,TGTGCCAGCAGCCAAACCGGGACTAGCCCCTACAATGAGCAGTTCTTC,TRBV3-1,TRBD2,few,TRBJ2-1
CASSLEAGGWTEAFF,TGTGCCAGCAGCTTAGAGGCAGGGGGATGGACTGAAGCTTTCTTT,TRBV7-2,TRBD1,medium-sized,TRBJ1-1
CASSPQDRGYGYTF,TGTGCCAGCAGTCCGCAGGACAGGGGCTATGGCTACACCTTC,TRBV2,TRBD1,few,TRBJ1-2
CSALSYQARNTEAFF,TGCAGTGCTCTCTCTTATCAGGCACGAAACACTGAAGCTTTCTTT,TRBV20-1,-,many,TRBJ1-1
CASSPPGTVQSGYTF,TGTGCCAGCTCACCACCCGGGACAGTTCAAAGTGGCTACACCTTC,TRBV18,TRBD1,-,TRBJ1-2
CASSPGQGGQYEQYF,TGCGCCAGCAGCCCCGGACAGGGAGGCCAATACGAGCAGTACTTC,TRBV5-1,TRBD1,-,TRBJ2-7
CASSRGVTGSAGELFF,TGTGCCAGTAGCCGAGGTGTGACAGGGTCGGCCGGGGAGCTGTTTTTT,TRBV19,TRBD1,-,TRBJ2-2
CASSYSPTGELFF,TGTGCCAGCAGTTACTCGCCCACCGGGGAGCTGTTTTTT,TRBV6-2/TRBV6-3,-,-,TRBJ2-2
CASSMTRLGETQYF,TGTGCCAGCAGTATGACTAGGCTTGGGGAGACCCAGTACTTC,TRBV27,-,few,TRBJ2-5
CASSQVTGREQYF,TGTGCCAGCAGCCAAGTGACGGGACGCGAGCAGTACTTC,TRBV14,-,-,TRBJ2-7
CSVTSTAPRGYNEQFF,TGCAGCGTGACCTCGACAGCGCCCAGGGGCTACAATGAGCAGTTCTTC,TRBV29-1,-,many,TRBJ2-1
CASSQGKDRGDPLHF,TGCGCCAGCAGCCAGGGGAAGGACAGGGGAGACCCCCTCCACTTT,TRBV4-1,TRBD1,many,TRBJ1-6
CASSQGTGRSPLHF,TGCGCCAGCAGCCAAGGGACAGGCCGTTCACCCCTCCACTTT,TRBV4-1,TRBD1,few,TRBJ1-6
CASSLGRAYTGELFF,TGTGCCAGCAGCTTAGGGAGGGCGTACACCGGGGAGCTGTTTTTT,TRBV7-2,-,few,TRBJ2-2
CASSQESALTLRNEQFF,TGCGCCAGCAGCCAAGAATCGGCACTTACCCTTCGTAATGAGCAGTTCTTC,TRBV4-3,-,-,TRBJ2-1
CASSTGGDTQYF,TGTGCCAGCAGCACTGGTGGAGATACGCAGTATTTT,TRBV7-7,-,few,TRBJ2-3
CSTGTSGVTGELFF,TGCAGTACCGGGACTAGCGGAGTAACCGGGGAGCTGTTTTTT,TRBV20-1,TRBD2,-,TRBJ2-2
CASSQDLWGHLGNQPQHF,TGTGCCAGCAGCCAAGATCTTTGGGGACACTTAGGGAATCAGCCCCAGCATTTT,TRBV4-2,-,many,TRBJ1-5
CASSLGGGYQETQYF,TGTGCCAGCAGTTTGGGGGGGGGGTACCAAGAGACCCAGTACTTC,TRBV28,TRBD2,many,TRBJ2-5
CSVNWIWGVQETQYF,TGCAGCGTGAACTGGATATGGGGGGTCCAAGAGACCCAGTACTTC,TRBV29-1,-,few,TRBJ2-5
CASSLSGTGVSPLHF,TGCGCCAGCAGCTTATCCGGGACAGGGGTCTCACCCCTCCACTTT,TRBV5-1,TRBD1,many,TRBJ1-6
CSARVGLDRHTQYF,TGCAGTGCTAGGGTCGGACTAGACCGGCATACGCAGTATTTT,TRBV20-1,TRBD2,-,TRBJ2-3